This record looks at one T cell receptor beta chain sequence and its context. The data belong to a study of OX40 agonist ivuxolimab in advanced cancers. Repertoires were generated with immunoSEQ multiplex PCR, while TCRdb's copy carries only in-frame clones and drops some. Of some 44,000 clones listed, around 80% are singletons. Sequences were derived from CD4+ or CD8+ T cells sorted from blood, sampled in a trial of the OX40 agonist ivuxolimab. The clonotype was recovered from an adult with an advanced solid tumor such as melanoma, head and neck, liver or kidney cancer.

The CDR3 loop is CASSRTSGYEQYF. CDR3 sequence (DNA): TGTGCCAGCAGTCGGACTAGCGGATACGAGCAGTACTTC. The chain joins TRBV6-5 to TRBJ2-7; 10 bases fit TRBD2. The CDR3 runs to 13 residues. Germline V gives CDR1 MNHEY, CDR2 SVGAGI. V was pared by 5 bases and J by 4 bases, with 2 bases of the junction left unmatched.